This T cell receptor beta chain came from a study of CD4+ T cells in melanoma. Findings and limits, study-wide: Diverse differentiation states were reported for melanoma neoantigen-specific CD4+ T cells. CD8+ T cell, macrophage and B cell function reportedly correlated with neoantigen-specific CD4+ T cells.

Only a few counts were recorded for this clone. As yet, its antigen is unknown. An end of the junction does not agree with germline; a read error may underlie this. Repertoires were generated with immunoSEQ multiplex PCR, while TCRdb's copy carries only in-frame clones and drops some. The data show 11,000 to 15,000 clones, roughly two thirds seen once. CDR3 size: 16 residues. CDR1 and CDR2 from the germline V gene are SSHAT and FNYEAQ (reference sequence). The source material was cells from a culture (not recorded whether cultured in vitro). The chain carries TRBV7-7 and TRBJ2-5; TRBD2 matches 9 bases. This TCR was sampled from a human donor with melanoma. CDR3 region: CASSPGLAGAQETQYF. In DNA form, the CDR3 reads TGTGCTAGCAGCCCCGGGTTAGCGGGGGCGCAAGAGACCCAGTACTTC.